This T cell receptor (beta chain) stems from a study of blood T cells in healthy people across ages. General study results and limits: Older age coincided with a roughly linear decline in TCR beta diversity per million T cells. Naive T cell percentage showed a strong correlation with the diversity of TCR beta.

The second PCR ran about 6 to 12 cycles with a sample-barcoded 5' primer and J-beta primers. At least 2.5 million CDR3-containing paired-end reads were obtained per sample. TCRdb re-analysed the 5' RACE reads in MiXCR, keeping a single row per CDR3 protein. The sample records about 540,000 distinct CDR3 sequences, 24% being singletons. This clonotype was counted a few times. Its cognate antigen is unknown. These sequences were also reported in another study, on T cells of mothers and their children.

The specimen was blood. The TCR originated in a boy aged 5-17 years in good health.

CDR3 loop: CASSGDPRGEQYF. CDR3 coding DNA: TGTGCCAGCAGTGGGGACCCCCGGGGCGAGCAGTACTTC. The chain links TRBV2 to TRBJ2-7; TRBD1 or TRBD2 may be the D gene (5 bases each). V was clipped by 4 bases and J by 6 bases, with 13 bases between them. The CDR3 consists of 13 residues. From germline, CDR1 is SNHLY and CDR2 FYNNEI.